The 24 T cell receptor beta chains listed next were all sequenced from one sample in a study of blood T cell repertoires in COVID-19. Profiling relied on immunoSEQ multiplex PCR, and the TCRdb table lists in-frame clones only, not all of them. The sample has just under 65,000 clones, around 86% seen once. The sample comprised peripheral blood. The receptors originated from a man between 35 and 55 years old with acute or convalescent COVID-19.

The chain carries TRBV5-1 and TRBJ2-3, with 7 bases that match TRBD1. J gave up 1 base and V 4 bases, and 9 bases lay outside the gene matches. Germline CDR1 is SGHRS and CDR2 is YFSETQ. The CDR3 sequence is 16 residues long. The DNA of the CDR3 is TGCGCCAGCAGCGGGGGAGACAGGGCTGGCACAGATACGCAGTATTTT. Its translation: CASSGGDRAGTDTQYF. The full variable domain, its missing parts supplied by reference TRBV5-1 and TRBJ2-3, is KAGVTQTPRYLIKTRGQQVTLSCSPISGHRSVSWYQQTPGQGLQFLFEYFSETQRNKGNFPGRFSGRQFSNSRSEMNVSTLELGDSALYLCASSGGDRAGTDTQYFGPGTRLTVL.

This clone was found a few times. V is TRBV5-1 and J is TRBJ1-6; no reliable D call. Trimming stripped 2 bases from V and 10 bases from J, with 10 bases between. CDR1 and CDR2 (germline): SGHRS, YFSETQ. The CDR3 consists of 13 residues. The CDR3 coding sequence is TGCGCCAGCAGCTTCGGGGAAGACTCACCCCTCCACTTT. Its protein product is CASSFGEDSPLHF.

This chain connects TRBV5-1 to TRBJ2-4; 8 bases are a match to TRBD1. The CDR3 sequence is 14 residues long. J lost 8 bases, V lost 3 bases, and 7 bases had no gene match. Germline-derived CDR1 and CDR2 are SGHRS and YFSETQ. CDR3 in amino acids: CASSSTGVRDIQYF. CDR3 in DNA: TGCGCCAGCAGCTCGACAGGGGTCCGGGACATTCAGTACTTC.

This clone was observed a handful of times. The chain joins TRBV15 to TRBJ2-5; D possibly corresponds to TRBD2 (6 bases). CDR1 is LNHNV, CDR2 YYDKDF, per germline (reference sequence). This CDR3 has 14 residues. The V end was cut by 4 bases, the J end by 0 bases, with 9 bases between. CDR3 in DNA: TGTGCCACCAGCACTGGGGGGAACCAAGAGACCCAGTACTTC. It codes for CATSTGGNQETQYF.

This chain links TRBV3-1 (or the pseudogene TRBV3-2) with TRBJ1-1; D gene ambiguous. Germline V gene data show CDR1 as LGHDT and CDR2 as YNNKEL (reference sequence). The CDR3 has 13 amino acids. The V end was cut by 0 bases, the J end by 10 bases, with 12 bases between. The CDR3 reads CASSQDLGRAAFF. CDR3 sequence (DNA): TGTGCCAGCAGCCAAGATTTGGGCCGAGCAGCTTTCTTT.

The rearrangement joins TRBV7-2 to TRBJ1-1; D is unresolved. The CDR3 covers 14 residues. The germline CDR1 and CDR2 sequences are SGHTA and FQGNSA. V was cut by 2 bases and J by 0 bases, with 7 bases left in between. CDR3 sequence reads: CASSLSFMNTEAFF. The CDR3 region has the DNA TGTGCCAGCAGCTTAAGCTTCATGAACACTGAAGCTTTCTTT.

The chain uses TRBV25-1 and TRBJ2-5, with TRBD1 identical over 8 bases. The CDR3 spans 14 residues. Trimming removed 3 bases from V and 2 bases from J; junction bases left unmatched: 2. Germline CDR1 and CDR2: MGHDK and SYGVNS. CDR3 sequence reads: CASSERQGQETQYF. CDR3 nucleotides: TGTGCCAGCAGTGAGCGACAGGGGCAAGAGACCCAGTACTTC.

The chain couples TRBV28 to TRBJ1-3; 8 bases match TRBD1. V trimming: 5 bases; J trimming: 0 bases; junction bases outside the gene matches: 9. CDR1 is MDHEN, CDR2 SYDVKM, per germline. The CDR3 has 17 residues. The CDR3, as DNA: TGTGCCAGCAGTCCACCTGGACAGGGAGCCTCTGGAAACACCATATATTTT. It translates to CASSPPGQGASGNTIYF.

The genes are TRBV11-3 and TRBJ2-7; 10 nucleotides match TRBD1. Germline CDR1 reads SGHNT; CDR2 reads YENEEA. The trim removed 3 bases at V and 3 bases at J, leaving 5 bases unmatched. The CDR3 spans 15 residues. CDR3 region: CASSLGTGVYYEQYF. The CDR3 coding sequence is TGTGCCAGCAGCTTGGGGACAGGGGTCTACTACGAGCAGTACTTC.

The genes are TRBV20-1 and TRBJ1-2, with D unresolved. The length of the CDR3 is 11 residues. Per the germline V gene, CDR1 is DFQATT and CDR2 is SNEGSKA (reference sequence). The ends were cut back, 7 bases at V and 4 bases at J, with 10 bases in the middle. The CDR3 region is CSVGGSYGYTF. DNA for the CDR3: TGCAGTGTGGGAGGGAGCTATGGCTACACCTTC.

The rearrangement uses TRBV18 and TRBJ2-1; a weak D match, TRBD2 (6 bases). The germline gives CDR1 KGHSH, CDR2 LQKENI. The CDR3 has 13 amino acids. Trimming left V 6 bases short and J 12 bases short, with 18 bases between. CDR3 nucleotide sequence: TGTGCCAGCTCTCCATCCGAAGGAGCGGGGCAGTTCTTC. Residues: CASSPSEGAGQFF. Complete variable domain (other parts from reference TRBV18 and TRBJ2-1): NAGVMQNPRHLVRRRGQEARLRCSPMKGHSHVYWYRQLPEEGLKFMVYLQKENIIDESGMPKERFSAEFPKEGPSILRIQQVVRGDSAAYFCASSPSEGAGQFFGPGTRLTVL.

The chain carries TRBV5-1 and TRBJ1-2; no clear D. Trimming took off 0 bases at V and 4 bases at J, with 7 bases between the two ends. This CDR3 has 13 residues. The germline gives CDR1 SGHRS, CDR2 YFSETQ. The CDR3, as DNA: TGCGCCAGCAGCTTGGAGGAGGGCTATGGCTACACCTTC. The encoded protein is CASSLEEGYGYTF.

CDR3 nucleotides: TGCGCCAGCAGCCAAGATCGGGGGGGGTACCCAACGCAGTATTTT. Translated, it gives CASSQDRGGYPTQYF. V is TRBV4-1 and J is TRBJ2-3; 8 nucleotides line up with TRBD2. This CDR3 region has 15 residues. With V trimmed by 0 bases and J by 9 bases, 8 bases remained unmatched. Germline V gives CDR1 MGHRA, CDR2 YSYEKL.

This sequence joins TRBV29-1 and TRBJ2-5; TRBD2 matches at 7 bases. V was pared by 4 bases and J by 1 base, with 0 bases of the junction left unmatched. From germline, CDR1 is SQVTM and CDR2 ANQGSEA. The CDR3 loop spans 12 amino acids. The CDR3 sequence: CSVASGQETQYF. The CDR3 region has the DNA TGCAGCGTTGCTAGCGGCCAAGAGACCCAGTACTTC.

The chain couples TRBV4-1 to TRBJ2-1; the match to TRBD2 covers 10 bases. The trim removed 1 base at V and 9 bases at J, leaving 6 bases unmatched. The germline gives CDR1 MGHRA, CDR2 YSYEKL. The CDR3 runs 15 residues. This CDR3 reads CASSQVSLAGVEQFF. The CDR3 DNA follows: TGCGCCAGCAGCCAAGTGAGCCTAGCGGGGGTTGAGCAGTTCTTC.

The V call is TRBV4-1, the J call TRBJ2-5, with D uncertain. The CDR3 runs 14 residues. Trimming pared 3 bases from V and 1 base from J, leaving 9 bases between. Germline CDR1 and CDR2: MGHRA and YSYEKL. CDR3: CASSQAPGQETQYF. The CDR3 coding sequence is TGCGCCAGCAGCCAGGCTCCGGGCCAAGAGACCCAGTACTTC.

This clone has a single count. CDR3 residues: CATSDHGSYEQYF. CDR3 bases: TGTGCCACCAGTGATCACGGCTCCTACGAGCAGTACTTC. The chain combines TRBV24-1 with TRBJ2-7; D is undetermined. CDR1 KGHDR and CDR2 SFDVKD come from the germline V gene. V was pared by 3 bases and J by 0 bases, with 5 bases between. The CDR3 contains 13 residues.

The V gene is TRBV28, the J gene TRBJ1-5; D is undetermined. V lost 7 bases and J 3 bases, leaving 7 bases between the germline ends. The V gene's germline CDR1 is MDHEN and CDR2 SYDVKM. The CDR3 sequence is 12 residues long. This CDR3 is CASTFVNQPQHF. Written as DNA, the CDR3 is TGTGCCAGCACCTTTGTCAATCAGCCCCAGCATTTT.

The chain employs TRBV28 and TRBJ2-7, with 10 bases aligning to TRBD2. Germline CDR1 reads MDHEN; CDR2 reads SYDVKM. The CDR3 totals 15 residues. V was pared by 5 bases and J by 3 bases, with 7 bases of the junction left unmatched. The CDR3 DNA reads as TGTGCCAGCAGTCACCCTTTAGCGGGGGGCTACGAGCAGTACTTC. Translation gives CASSHPLAGGYEQYF.

This clone appeared a few times. CDR3 in amino acids: CASSRVWLNTEAFF. The CDR3 DNA reads as TGTGCCAGCAGCCGAGTATGGTTGAACACTGAAGCTTTCTTT. This chain joins TRBV9 and TRBJ1-1; D not resolved. This CDR3 has 14 amino acids. CDR1 and CDR2 (germline): SGDLS, YYNGEE. V was pared by 4 bases and J by 0 bases, with 10 bases between.

This clone came up once. This chain joins TRBV3-1 (or the pseudogene TRBV3-2) and TRBJ1-4; the D gene is possibly TRBD1 (5 bases). Per the germline V gene, CDR1 is LGHDT and CDR2 is YNNKEL (reference sequence). This CDR3 has 15 residues. Trimming stripped 4 bases from V and 3 bases from J, with 12 bases between. The CDR3 region has the DNA TGTGCCAGCAGCCTAGGCGGGACTCCTAATGAAAAACTGTTTTTT. It translates to CASSLGGTPNEKLFF.

The V call is TRBV27, the J call TRBJ2-3; 7 nucleotides line up with TRBD1. The V segment lost 2 bases and the J segment 2 bases; nucleotides outside the gene matches: 4. From germline, CDR1 is MNHEY and CDR2 SMNVEV (reference sequence). This CDR3 has 15 residues. CDR3 in DNA: TGTGCCAGCAGTTTAAGGGGGCGGGTCACAGATACGCAGTATTTT. Residues: CASSLRGRVTDTQYF.

The chain employs TRBV2 and TRBJ1-3; D is perhaps TRBD1 (5 bases). Germline V gives CDR1 SNHLY, CDR2 FYNNEI. Trimming pared 4 bases from V and 1 base from J, leaving 26 bases between. This CDR3 spans 20 amino acids. CDR3 nucleotide sequence: TGTGCCAGCAGTGGTCAGCGAGCCTACCGGGGGACGACATCTGGAAACACCATATATTTT. This encodes CASSGQRAYRGTTSGNTIYF.

The V call is TRBV30, the J call TRBJ2-2; a possible D gene is TRBD1 (6 bases). Germline CDR1 is GTSNPN and CDR2 is SVGIG (reference sequence). V was pared by 1 base and J by 2 bases, with 20 bases between. The CDR3 loop spans 18 amino acids. The CDR3 coding sequence is TGTGCCTGGAGTGGCCGGGACATCTCCCTTTTAAACACCGGGGAGCTGTTTTTT. Amino acids: CAWSGRDISLLNTGELFF.